Sequencing of this T cell receptor (beta chain) was carried out in a study of T-cell memory formation after mild COVID-19. A few counts support this clonotype. Its cognate antigen is unknown. Constant-segment primers and 5'RACE yielded cDNA libraries for TCR alpha and TCR beta, each carrying sample barcodes and UMIs. TCRdb fed the 5' RACE reads into MiXCR, producing one record per CDR3 protein. Among a few hundred thousand distinct CDR3 sequences listed, approximately 15% were seen once. Points from the study as a whole: Clones that contracted from day 15 to 85 were balanced CD4/CD8, while later expanders leaned CD4+.

Germline assignment: CDR1 LGHNA and CDR2 YSLEER. V shed 0 bases and J 4 bases; nucleotides not matched to a gene: 4. The CDR3 contains 16 residues. The TCR originated in a man younger than 35 who had mild COVID-19 (a few samples of this study predate the infection). Cell type and time point are not known. The material sequenced was PBMCs or a T cell subset sorted from them (not recorded which). The chain has TRBV4-3 and TRBJ2-1; 9 nucleotides line up with TRBD2. DNA of the CDR3: TGCGCCAGCAGCCAAGAACCTAGCGGGGTATACAATGAGCAGTTCTTC. It encodes CASSQEPSGVYNEQFF.